The table lists the clone carrying this T cell receptor (beta chain) with many counts. What it recognizes is unknown. Combining a sample-barcoded 5' primer with a J-beta primer mix, a second PCR ran for roughly 6 to 12 cycles. Sequencing recovered at least 2.5 million CDR3-containing paired-end reads from each sample. MiXCR was run by TCRdb on the 5' RACE reads, yielding one entry per CDR3 protein. This table has 800,000 or so distinct CDR3 sequences, about 59% appearing once. The source of the sample is a study of blood T cells in healthy people across ages. General study points: Both naive CD4+ cell counts and diversity were greater in long-lived donors than in aged donors. Roughly linear declines in TCR beta diversity per million T cells occurred with age.

The ends were cut back, 8 bases at V and 0 bases at J, with 10 bases in the middle. Germline V gives CDR1 SEHNR, CDR2 FQNEAQ (reference sequence). The CDR3 consists of 14 residues. The sequenced material came from blood. The TCR comes from a man aged 25 to 40 in good health. This chain connects TRBV7-9 to TRBJ2-2, with D tentatively TRBD1 (6 bases). Here the CDR3 DNA reads TGTGCCAGCCTTGGACAGTCGAACACCGGGGAGCTGTTTTTT. Protein: CASLGQSNTGELFF.